Listed below are T cell receptor beta chains from one sample, sequenced in a study of T cells in Graves' hyperthyroidism and ophthalmopathy. Using its own MiXCR run on the multiplex PCR reads, TCRdb lists one record per CDR3 protein. This table holds a few hundred thousand distinct CDR3 sequences, 12% to 15% found once. Sequences were obtained from blood. Receptors originate from a woman aged 18-35 years with Graves' hyperthyroidism. The CDR3 runs from the conserved cysteine through the conserved F or W.

>TRBJ2-7|TRBV20-1
CSARHQGGTYEQYF
>TRBJ1-1|TRBV7-9
CASSFQVNTEAFF
>TRBJ2-1|TRBV12-5
CASGFYVAGGMNGQFF
>TRBJ2-1|TRBV2
CASSETHSPYNEQFF
>TRBJ1-5|TRBV20-1
CSIGVGNQPQHF
>TRBJ2-1|TRBV20-1
CSADGLARGENEQFF
>TRBJ2-1|TRBV7-3
CASSSDDREQFF
>TRBJ1-1|TRBV14
CASSQVMAPNTEAFF
>TRBJ2-5|TRBV11-2
CASSFETSGSVGETQYF
>TRBJ1-1|TRBV28
CASSLLGDRVNTEAFF
>TRBJ1-4|TRBV18
CASSPQRVTNEKLFF
>TRBJ1-4|TRBV10-2
CASSERATNEKLFF
>TRBJ2-2|TRBV30
CAWSELLETGELFF
>TRBJ1-1|TRBV7-2
CASSLRTGRAFF
>TRBJ2-2|TRBV9
CASSASGTHTGELFF
>TRBJ1-6|TRBV5-6
CASSLGGLSYNSPLHF
>TRBJ1-1|TRBV6-2/TRBV6-3
CASSYSILGQGPLNTEAFF
>TRBJ1-1|TRBV30
CAWSIGQSKMNTEAFF
>TRBJ2-5|TRBV11-1
CASTFGAQETQYF
>TRBJ2-3|TRBV12-3/TRBV12-4
CANSLSIADAQYF
>TRBJ1-2|TRBV6-1
CASSRGQNLWGYTF
>TRBJ2-4|TRBV11-2
CASSLVGVGKNIQYF
>TRBJ2-3|TRBV4-3
CASSRGTKSPDTQYF
>TRBJ2-3|TRBV5-1
CASSLAQAGETDTQYF
>TRBJ2-3|TRBV28
CASSFGVASVTDTQYF
>TRBJ2-1|TRBV24-1
CATSDPAGGDNEQFF
>TRBJ2-7|TRBV7-2
CASSLVHGTGGSEQYF
>TRBJ1-5|TRBV9
CASSAGAESRPQHF
>TRBJ1-1|TRBV20-1
CSARDLDQGGTEAFF
>TRBJ1-5|TRBV6-2/TRBV6-3
CASSKTQGSNQPQHF
>TRBJ1-5|TRBV20-1
CSARIPRGGQPIIQPQHF
>TRBJ1-6|TRBV28
CASREPGQMNSPLHF
>TRBJ2-6|TRBV19
CASSIVSGANVLTF
>TRBJ2-3|TRBV12-3/TRBV12-4
CASKEGWALDTQYF
>TRBJ1-2|TRBV7-2
CASSFTLRYTNYGYTF
>TRBJ1-2|TRBV2
CASRGLLRLGEGYTF
>TRBJ1-1|TRBV7-9
CAILGGNTEAFF
>TRBJ2-1|TRBV12-3/TRBV12-4
CASAGVGRNEQFF
>TRBJ1-5|TRBV9
CASSVFGEARPQHF
>TRBJ1-3|TRBV6-1
CASSEWDFVAGNTIYF
>TRBJ2-1|TRBV5-6
CASSLDAGALYNEQFF
>TRBJ1-2|TRBV30
CAWSSLGRYGYTF
>TRBJ1-5|TRBV15
CATSRKTGGGQPQHF
>TRBJ2-7|TRBV28
CAIKPGSSSGSQYF
>TRBJ2-3|TRBV20-1
CSAPGLGRTDTQYF
>TRBJ2-1|TRBV20-1
CSAREGLESRDEQFF
>TRBJ1-3|TRBV15
CATKRDRSSGNTIYF
>TRBJ2-4|TRBV4-1
CASSQELAKNIQYF
>TRBJ2-5|TRBV7-9
CASSLPLLGETQYF
>TRBJ2-3|TRBV13
CASSLPAAGVIDTQYF